This TCR beta chain is from a study of control samples from healthy donors and cancer patients. This clone was seen once. Germline V lookup: CDR1 KGHSH, CDR2 LQKENI. The CDR3 length is 13 residues. The V gene end was trimmed by 3 bases and the J gene end by 7 bases; junction bases not matched to a gene: 5. Using immunoSEQ multiplex PCR, the repertoire was profiled, and TCRdb retains in-frame clones only, with some absent. The table lists about 150,000 clones, 93% of them singletons. This chain links TRBV18 with TRBJ1-2, with 7 bases aligning to TRBD1. The sample taken for sequencing was blood. This TCR was sampled from a man in his forties or fifties in good health. Here the CDR3 DNA reads TGTGCCAGCTCACCCCGGGACAGTCGTGGCTACACCTTC. This codes for CASSPRDSRGYTF.